The source of this TCR beta chain is a study of CD8 T cells in ankylosing spondylitis. Whole-study findings and limits: Typical of ankylosing spondylitis blood, it appeared, was a TCR beta motif of fewer than ten highly homologous variants. Disease-linked clones were reportedly significantly enriched in matched ankylosing spondylitis synovial fluid.

The CDR3 covers 14 residues. The germline V gene has CDR1 SGHRS and CDR2 YFSETQ. Trimming cost V 4 bases and J 1 base, with 11 bases left between them. Quantitative 5'-RACE with molecular barcodes generated TCR beta libraries. TCRdb reanalysed the 5' RACE reads using MiXCR and keeps one entry per CDR3 protein. Found here are fewer than 500,000 distinct CDR3 sequences, more than 20% of them singletons; the top ten hold about 15%. Remarks on this clonotype: As yet, its antigen is unknown.

The specimen was blood, either unsorted or a sorted T cell fraction (not recorded which). The gene calls are TRBV5-1 and TRBJ1-1; D is undetermined. The source is a male donor with ankylosing spondylitis. In nucleotides, the CDR3 is TGCGCCAGCAGCGCCCAAAGGTCGAACACTGAAGCTTTCTTT. It encodes CASSAQRSNTEAFF.